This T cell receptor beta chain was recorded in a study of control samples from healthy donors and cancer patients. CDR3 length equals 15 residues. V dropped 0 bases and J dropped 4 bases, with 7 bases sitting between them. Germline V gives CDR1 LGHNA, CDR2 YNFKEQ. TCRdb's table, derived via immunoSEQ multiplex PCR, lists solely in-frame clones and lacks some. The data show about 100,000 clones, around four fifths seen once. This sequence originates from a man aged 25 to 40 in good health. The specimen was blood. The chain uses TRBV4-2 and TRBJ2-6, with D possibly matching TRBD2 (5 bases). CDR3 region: CASSQDPGGANVLTF. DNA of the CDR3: TGTGCCAGCAGCCAAGATCCGGGGGGGGCCAACGTCCTGACTTTC.